The source of this TCR beta chain is a study of T-cell memory formation after mild COVID-19. TCRdb used MiXCR to reprocess the 5' RACE reads, holding one entry per CDR3 protein. The table lists 150,000 or so distinct CDR3 sequences, roughly 24% of them singletons, with roughly a quarter in the top ten. V shed 0 bases and J 5 bases; nucleotides not matched to a gene: 8. Germline V gives CDR1 SGDLS, CDR2 YYNGEE. The CDR3 length is 15 residues. The sequenced sample consisted of PBMCs or a T cell subset sorted from them (not recorded which). This receptor was identified in an adult woman who had mild COVID-19 (a few samples of this study predate the infection). Cell type and time point are not known. The chain has TRBV9 and TRBJ2-7; TRBD2 matches at 7 bases. The CDR3 reads CASSVAGEGYNEQYF. The CDR3 region has the DNA TGTGCCAGCAGCGTAGCGGGGGAGGGGTACAACGAGCAGTACTTC. Supplemented by reference TRBV9 and TRBJ2-7, the full variable domain reads DSGVTQTPKHLITATGQRVTLRCSPRSGDLSVYWYQQSLDQGLQFLIQYYNGEERAKGNILERFSAQQFPDLHSELNLSSLELGDSALYFCASSVAGEGYNEQYFGPGTRLTVT.